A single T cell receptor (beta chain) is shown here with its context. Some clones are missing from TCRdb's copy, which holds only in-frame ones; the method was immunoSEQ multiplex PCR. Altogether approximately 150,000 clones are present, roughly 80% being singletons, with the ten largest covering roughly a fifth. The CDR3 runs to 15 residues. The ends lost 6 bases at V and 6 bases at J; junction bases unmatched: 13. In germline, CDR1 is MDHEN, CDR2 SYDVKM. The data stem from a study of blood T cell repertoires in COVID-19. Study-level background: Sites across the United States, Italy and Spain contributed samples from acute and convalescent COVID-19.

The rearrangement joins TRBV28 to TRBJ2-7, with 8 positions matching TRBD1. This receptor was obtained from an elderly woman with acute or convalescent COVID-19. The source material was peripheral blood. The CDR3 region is CASSPAVGQGGEQYF. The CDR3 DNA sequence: TGTGCCAGCAGCCCTGCAGTAGGACAGGGTGGCGAGCAGTACTTC. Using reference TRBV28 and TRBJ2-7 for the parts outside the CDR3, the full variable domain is DVKVTQSSRYLVKRTGEKVFLECVQDMDHENMFWYRQDPGLGLRLIYFSYDVKMKEKGDIPEGYSVSREKKERFSLILESASTNQTSMYLCASSPAVGQGGEQYFGPGTRLTVT.